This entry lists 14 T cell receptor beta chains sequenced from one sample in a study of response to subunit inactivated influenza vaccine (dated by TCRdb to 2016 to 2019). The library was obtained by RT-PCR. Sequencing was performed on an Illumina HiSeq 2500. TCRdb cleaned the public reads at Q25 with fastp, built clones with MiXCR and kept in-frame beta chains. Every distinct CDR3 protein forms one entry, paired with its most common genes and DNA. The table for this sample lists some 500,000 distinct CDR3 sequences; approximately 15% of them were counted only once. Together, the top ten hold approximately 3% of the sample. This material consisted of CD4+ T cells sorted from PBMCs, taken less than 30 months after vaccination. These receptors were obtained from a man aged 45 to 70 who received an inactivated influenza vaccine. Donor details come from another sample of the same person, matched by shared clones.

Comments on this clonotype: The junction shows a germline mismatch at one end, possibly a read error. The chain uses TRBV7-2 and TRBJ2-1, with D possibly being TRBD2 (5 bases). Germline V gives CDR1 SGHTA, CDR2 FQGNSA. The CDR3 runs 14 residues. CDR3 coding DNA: TGTGCCAGCAACTTACGGGGTGGGTCCAATGAGCAGTTCTTC. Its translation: CASNLRGGSNEQFF.

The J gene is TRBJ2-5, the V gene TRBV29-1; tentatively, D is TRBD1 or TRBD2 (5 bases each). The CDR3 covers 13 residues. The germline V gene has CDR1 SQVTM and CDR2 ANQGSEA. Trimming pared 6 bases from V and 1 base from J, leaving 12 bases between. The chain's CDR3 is CSVGPGIQETQYF. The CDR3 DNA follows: TGCAGCGTGGGACCAGGGATCCAAGAGACCCAGTACTTC.

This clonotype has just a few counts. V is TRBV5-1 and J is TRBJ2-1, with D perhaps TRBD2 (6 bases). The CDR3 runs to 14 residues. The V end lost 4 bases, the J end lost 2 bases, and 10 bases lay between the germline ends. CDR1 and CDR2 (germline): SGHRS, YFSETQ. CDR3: CASSGGTAYNEQFF. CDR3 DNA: TGCGCCAGCAGCGGCGGGACGGCCTACAATGAGCAGTTCTTC.

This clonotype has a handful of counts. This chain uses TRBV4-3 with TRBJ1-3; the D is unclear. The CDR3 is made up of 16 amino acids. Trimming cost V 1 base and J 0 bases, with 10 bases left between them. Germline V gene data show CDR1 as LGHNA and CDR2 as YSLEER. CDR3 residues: CASSQGAGPSGNTIYF. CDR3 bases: TGCGCCAGCAGCCAAGGGGCTGGACCCTCTGGAAACACCATATATTTT.

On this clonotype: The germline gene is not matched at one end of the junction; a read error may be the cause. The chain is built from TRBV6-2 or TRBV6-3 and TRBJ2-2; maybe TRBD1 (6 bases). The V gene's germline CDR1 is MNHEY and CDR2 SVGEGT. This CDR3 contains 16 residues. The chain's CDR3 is CSSSRRTALNTGELFF. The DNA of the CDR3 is TGTTCCAGCAGTAGGAGGACAGCCTTGAACACCGGGGAGCTGTTTTTT.

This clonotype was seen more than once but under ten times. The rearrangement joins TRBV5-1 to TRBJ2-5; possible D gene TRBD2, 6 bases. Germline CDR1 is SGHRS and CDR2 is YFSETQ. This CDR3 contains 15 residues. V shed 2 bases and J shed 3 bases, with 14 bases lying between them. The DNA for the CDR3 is TGCGCCAGCAGCTTTCGGGGCGGGAACGAAGAGACCCAGTACTTC. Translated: CASSFRGGNEETQYF.

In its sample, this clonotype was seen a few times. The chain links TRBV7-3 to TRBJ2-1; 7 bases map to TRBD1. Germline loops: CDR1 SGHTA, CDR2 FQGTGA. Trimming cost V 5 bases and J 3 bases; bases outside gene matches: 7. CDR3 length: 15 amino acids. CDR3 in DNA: TGTGCCAGCAGCCTGGGACAGCAATTCTACAATGAGCAGTTCTTC. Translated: CASSLGQQFYNEQFF.

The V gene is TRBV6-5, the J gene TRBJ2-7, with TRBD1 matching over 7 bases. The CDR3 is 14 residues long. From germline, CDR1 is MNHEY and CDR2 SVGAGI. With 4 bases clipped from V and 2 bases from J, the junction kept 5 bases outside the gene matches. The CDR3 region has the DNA TGTGCCAGCAGTTCGACAGGGAACACCTACGAGCAGTACTTC. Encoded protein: CASSSTGNTYEQYF.

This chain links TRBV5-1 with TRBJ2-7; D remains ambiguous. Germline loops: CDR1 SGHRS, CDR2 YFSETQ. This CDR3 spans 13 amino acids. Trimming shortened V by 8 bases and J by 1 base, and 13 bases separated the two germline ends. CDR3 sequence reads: CASALERSYEQYF. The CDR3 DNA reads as TGCGCCAGTGCTCTGGAGAGATCCTACGAGCAGTACTTC.

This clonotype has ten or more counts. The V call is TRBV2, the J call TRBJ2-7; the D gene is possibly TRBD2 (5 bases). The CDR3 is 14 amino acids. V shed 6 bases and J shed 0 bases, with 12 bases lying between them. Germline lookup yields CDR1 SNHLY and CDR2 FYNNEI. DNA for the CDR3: TGTGCCAGCAGGAGGGCCATTAACTCCTACGAGCAGTACTTC. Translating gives CASRRAINSYEQYF.

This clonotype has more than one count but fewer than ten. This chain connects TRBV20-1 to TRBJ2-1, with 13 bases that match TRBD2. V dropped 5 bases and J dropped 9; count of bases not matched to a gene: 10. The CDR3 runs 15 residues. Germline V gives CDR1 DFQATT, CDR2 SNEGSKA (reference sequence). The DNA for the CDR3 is TGCAGTGCTCTAGGGACTAGCGGGAAGGTCGGTGAGCAGTTCTTC. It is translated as CSALGTSGKVGEQFF.

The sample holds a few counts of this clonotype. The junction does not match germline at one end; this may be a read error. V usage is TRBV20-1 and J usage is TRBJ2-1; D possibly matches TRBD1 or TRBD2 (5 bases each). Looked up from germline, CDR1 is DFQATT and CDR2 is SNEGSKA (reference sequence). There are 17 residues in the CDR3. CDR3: CSAGDPGPLGSYNEQFF. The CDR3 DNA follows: TGCAGTGCTGGAGACCCGGGACCTCTGGGGTCCTACAATGAGCAGTTCTTC.

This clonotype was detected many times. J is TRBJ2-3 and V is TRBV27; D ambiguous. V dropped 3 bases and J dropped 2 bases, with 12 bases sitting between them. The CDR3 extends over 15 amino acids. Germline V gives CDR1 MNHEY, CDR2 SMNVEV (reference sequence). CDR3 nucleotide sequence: TGTGCCAGCAGTTTTCTTAATAGTATCACAGATACGCAGTATTTT. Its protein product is CASSFLNSITDTQYF.

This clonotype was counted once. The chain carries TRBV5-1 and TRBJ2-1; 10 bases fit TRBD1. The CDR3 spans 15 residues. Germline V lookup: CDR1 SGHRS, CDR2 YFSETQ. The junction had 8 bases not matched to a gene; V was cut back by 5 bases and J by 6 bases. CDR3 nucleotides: TGCGCCAGCAGTCGAGGGACAGGGGTTGGCAATGAGCAGTTCTTC. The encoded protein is CASSRGTGVGNEQFF.